Presented here are 24 T cell receptor beta chains from one specimen sequenced in a study of blood T cell repertoires in COVID-19. Sequencing used immunoSEQ multiplex PCR; TCRdb keeps in-frame clones, though not all of them. Here the sample spans about 250,000 clones, approximately 90% being singletons. Sequencing used PBMCs or T cells enriched from blood (not recorded which). These receptors were obtained from a man aged 18 to 30 who had recovered from COVID-19.

The rearrangement uses TRBV28 and TRBJ2-7, with TRBD1 matching 7 bases. Germline CDR1 is MDHEN and CDR2 is SYDVKM. The CDR3 has 14 amino acids. V trimming: 6 bases; J trimming: 4 bases; junction bases outside the gene matches: 9. CDR3: CASSLGTESYEQYF. DNA for the CDR3: TGTGCCAGCAGCCTCGGGACAGAGAGTTACGAGCAGTACTTC.

This chain connects TRBV6-1 to TRBJ1-2; TRBD1 matches at 7 bases. The germline V gene has CDR1 MNHNS and CDR2 SASEGT. J gave up 7 bases and V 2 bases, and 10 bases lay outside the gene matches. The CDR3 runs to 15 residues. The CDR3 nucleotides are TGTGCCAGCAGTGAAAGAGGCAGGGGGTCGTCTGGCTACACCTTC. Encoded protein: CASSERGRGSSGYTF.

The CDR3 DNA is TGTGCCAGTAGTATCAGAGGGGAGACCCAGTACTTC. Its translation is CASSIRGETQYF. V usage is TRBV19 and J usage is TRBJ2-5, with a possible D match to TRBD2 (5 bases). CDR3 length equals 12 residues. V shed 3 bases and J shed 5 bases, with 7 bases lying between them. Germline values: CDR1 LNHDA, CDR2 SQIVND (reference sequence).

The chain carries TRBV25-1 and TRBJ1-4, with TRBD1 matching over 7 bases. Germline CDR1 and CDR2: MGHDK and SYGVNS. This CDR3 contains 13 residues. Trimming cost V 7 bases and J 4 bases; bases outside gene matches: 3. DNA for the CDR3: TGTGCCAGCAACGACAGGGTTAATGAAAAACTGTTTTTT. Translated: CASNDRVNEKLFF. Filled out from reference TRBV25-1 and TRBJ1-4, the complete variable domain reads EADIYQTPRYLVIGTGKKITLECSQTMGHDKMYWYQQDPGMELHLIHYSYGVNSTEKGDLSSESTVSRIRTEHFPLTLESARPSHTSQYLCASNDRVNEKLFFGSGTQLSVL.

Of note for this clone: Other DNA sequences from this sample encode an identical CDR3 as well. The V call is TRBV5-1, the J call TRBJ2-1, with a weak D call TRBD1 (6 bases). This CDR3 region has 12 residues. The V end was cut by 4 bases, the J end by 8 bases, with 10 bases between. Germline values: CDR1 SGHRS, CDR2 YFSETQ. The CDR3 bases are TGCGCCAGCAGCCCACCAGGGGATGAGCAGTTCTTC. This codes for CASSPPGDEQFF.

V and J are TRBV5-1 and TRBJ2-7; maybe TRBD2 (5 bases). The germline CDR1 and CDR2 sequences are SGHRS and YFSETQ. V lost 1 base and J 4 bases, leaving 9 bases between the germline ends. This CDR3 is 13 amino acids long. CDR3 in amino acids: CASSLTGRYEQYF. CDR3 in DNA: TGCGCCAGCAGCTTGACGGGAAGGTACGAGCAGTACTTC.

This clone occurred a few times. This chain uses TRBV7-6 with TRBJ2-6; perhaps TRBD1 as D (5 bases). Germline CDR1 and CDR2: SGHVS and FNYEAQ. Deletions cut 4 bases from V and 2 bases from J, with 12 bases between. The CDR3 is made up of 16 amino acids. In nucleotides, the CDR3 is TGTGCCAGCAGCTCCGACAGAAAGGCTGGGGCCAACGTCCTGACTTTC. As protein: CASSSDRKAGANVLTF.

The chain joins TRBV30 to TRBJ2-7; unclear D gene. V was cut by 5 bases and J by 1 base, with 6 bases left in between. The CDR3 is made up of 11 amino acids. Per germline, CDR1 GTSNPN and CDR2 SVGIG (reference sequence). The CDR3 DNA reads TGTGCCTGGCAAAAATCCTACGAGCAGTACTTC. It translates to CAWQKSYEQYF. Using reference TRBV30 and TRBJ2-7 for the parts outside the CDR3, the full variable domain is SQTIHQWPATLVQPVGSPLSLECTVEGTSNPNLYWYRQAAGRGLQLLFYSVGIGQISSEVPQNLSASRPQDRQFILSSKKLLLSDSGFYLCAWQKSYEQYFGPGTRLTVT.

V and J are TRBV7-2 and TRBJ2-2; 9 nucleotides agree with TRBD1. Germline CDR1 SGHTA, CDR2 FQGNSA. Trimming removed 5 bases from V and 0 bases from J; junction bases left unmatched: 4. The CDR3 extends over 16 amino acids. CDR3 residues: CASSRTGGANTGELFF. The CDR3 DNA is TGTGCCAGCAGCCGTACAGGGGGCGCGAACACCGGGGAGCTGTTTTTT. Full variable domain (remainder filled in from reference TRBV7-2 and TRBJ2-2): GAGVSQSPSNKVTEKGKDVELRCDPISGHTALYWYRQSLGQGLEFLIYFQGNSAPDKSGLPSDRFSAERTGGSVSTLTIQRTQQEDSAVYLCASSRTGGANTGELFFGEGSRLTVL.

To note about this clone: Distinct nucleotide sequences in the sample also encode this CDR3. J is TRBJ2-5 and V is TRBV7-2; 9 bases match TRBD2. This CDR3 is 15 amino acids long. The J segment lost 5 bases and the V segment lost 1 base, leaving 5 bases of the junction unmatched. Germline V lookup: CDR1 SGHTA, CDR2 FQGNSA. CDR3: CASSLVAGAGETQYF. Written as DNA, the CDR3 is TGTGCCAGCAGCTTAGTAGCGGGGGCGGGGGAGACCCAGTACTTC.

V and J are TRBV24-1 and TRBJ2-3; D unresolved. This CDR3 comprises 14 residues. The V and J ends lost 4 bases and 0 bases respectively, with 7 bases between them. Germline values: CDR1 KGHDR, CDR2 SFDVKD. In nucleotides, the CDR3 is TGTGCCACCAGTGACAGGCTTAGCACAGATACGCAGTATTTT. Its translation is CATSDRLSTDTQYF.

The chain joins TRBV7-9 to TRBJ2-7; D is perhaps TRBD2 (6 bases). The length of the CDR3 is 12 residues. Trimming removed 5 bases at V and 6 bases at J, with 11 bases between. The germline V gene has CDR1 SEHNR and CDR2 FQNEAQ (reference sequence). The CDR3: CASSLEEGEQYF. CDR3 in DNA: TGTGCCAGCAGCCTGGAGGAGGGCGAGCAGTACTTC.

This chain links TRBV6-5 with TRBJ1-6; D is ambiguous. V lost 8 bases and J 3 bases, leaving 8 bases between the germline ends. Germline CDR1 reads MNHEY; CDR2 reads SVGAGI. The length of the CDR3 is 13 residues. The CDR3 here is CASHKIYNSPLHF. As DNA, the CDR3 is TGTGCCAGCCACAAGATCTATAATTCACCCCTCCACTTT.

The rearrangement joins TRBV15 to TRBJ1-4; a possible D gene is TRBD1 (5 bases). The CDR3 length is 17 residues. Trimming pared 1 base from V and 7 bases from J, leaving 19 bases between. Germline V lookup: CDR1 LNHNV, CDR2 YYDKDF (reference sequence). The CDR3 sequence is CATSRGLSRVESEKLFF. CDR3 nucleotides: TGTGCCACCAGCAGAGGGCTAAGCAGGGTGGAGAGTGAAAAACTGTTTTTT.

In its sample, this clone was seen a few times. The V gene is TRBV18, the J gene TRBJ2-7; TRBD2 might be the D (5 bases). The CDR3 contains 12 residues. Germline-derived CDR1 and CDR2 are KGHSH and LQKENI. Between the trimmed V and J ends, which lost 2 bases and 8 bases, there was a span of 10 bases. In DNA, the CDR3 is TGTGCCAGCTCACCATCAACCGGGAAGCAGTACTTC. Its protein is CASSPSTGKQYF.

Here the CDR3 reads CASSEAKPDGYTF. CDR3 DNA sequence: TGTGCCAGCAGTGAAGCCAAGCCGGATGGCTACACCTTC. The chain recombines TRBV2 with TRBJ1-2; D ambiguous. The CDR3 contains 13 residues. Germline CDR1 reads SNHLY; CDR2 reads FYNNEI. Trimming took 0 bases from V and 6 from J, leaving 8 bases between them.

The chain joins TRBV11-3 to TRBJ2-7, with TRBD2 matching over 11 bases. The CDR3 consists of 16 residues. The V gene end was trimmed by 5 bases and the J gene end by 3 bases; junction bases not matched to a gene: 9. From germline, CDR1 is SGHNT and CDR2 YENEEA. Here the CDR3 DNA reads TGTGCCAGCAGCGCATTCGGGACTAGCGGAGACTACGAGCAGTACTTC. Protein sequence: CASSAFGTSGDYEQYF.

The chain employs TRBV4-2 and TRBJ2-7; perhaps TRBD2 as D (6 bases). The CDR3 runs to 15 residues. In germline, CDR1 is LGHNA, CDR2 YNFKEQ. V shed 0 bases and J shed 0 bases, with 9 bases lying between them. The CDR3 region is CASSQDATSSYEQYF. CDR3 sequence (DNA): TGTGCCAGCAGCCAAGATGCGACTAGCTCCTACGAGCAGTACTTC.

The V and J genes are TRBV25-1 and TRBJ1-6, with 8 bases identical to TRBD1. CDR1 MGHDK and CDR2 SYGVNS come from the germline V gene. This CDR3 is 16 amino acids long. The J segment lost 6 bases and the V segment lost 1 base, leaving 5 bases of the junction unmatched. The CDR3 reads CASSESVTGVNSPLHF. The CDR3 DNA reads TGTGCCAGCAGTGAATCAGTGACAGGGGTTAATTCACCCCTCCACTTT.

The table lists this clone with a few counts. The chain employs TRBV5-1 and TRBJ2-3, with 8 positions matching TRBD1. Trimming cost V 3 bases and J 5 bases; bases outside gene matches: 11. Germline values: CDR1 SGHRS, CDR2 YFSETQ. This CDR3 comprises 16 residues. CDR3 residues: CASSWMTGARGDTQYF. The CDR3 coding sequence is TGCGCCAGCAGCTGGATGACAGGGGCCAGAGGAGATACGCAGTATTTT.

Of note for this clone: This sample also contains other DNA sequences that code for the same CDR3. The chain joins TRBV7-9 to TRBJ1-1; TRBD1 is a possible D gene (5 bases). The CDR3 runs to 13 residues. V gave up 5 bases and J gave up 1 base, with 8 bases separating them. Germline CDR1 SEHNR, CDR2 FQNEAQ (reference sequence). CDR3 region: CASSLQENTEAFF. The CDR3 region has the DNA TGTGCCAGCAGCCTACAGGAGAACACTGAAGCTTTCTTT.

A single count supports this clone. This chain uses TRBV27 with TRBJ2-7, with 7 bases that match TRBD1. CDR3 length: 14 amino acids. The V segment lost 5 bases and the J segment 0 bases; nucleotides outside the gene matches: 4. Germline loops: CDR1 MNHEY, CDR2 SMNVEV (reference sequence). The CDR3 region is CASSRDSFSYEQYF. Written as DNA, the CDR3 is TGTGCCAGCAGTCGGGACAGCTTCTCCTACGAGCAGTACTTC.

J is TRBJ2-7 and V is TRBV7-8, with TRBD1 identical over 7 bases. The V and J ends lost 5 bases and 3 bases, in that order; junction bases with no gene match: 13. The length of the CDR3 is 16 residues. The germline V gene has CDR1 SGHVS and CDR2 FQNEAQ. CDR3 protein: CASSTREGQPGYEQYF. The CDR3 DNA reads as TGTGCCAGCAGCACACGAGAGGGACAGCCAGGCTACGAGCAGTACTTC.

The rearrangement links TRBV7-2 to TRBJ2-2, with a tentative D call TRBD1 (6 bases). This CDR3 spans 16 amino acids. Germline V CDR1 and CDR2: SGHTA, FQGNSA. Trimming stripped 1 base from V and 3 bases from J, with 12 bases between. The CDR3 sequence is CASSLDRVTYTGELFF. The CDR3 DNA is TGTGCCAGCAGCTTAGACAGGGTGACGTACACCGGGGAGCTGTTTTTT. Filled out from reference TRBV7-2 and TRBJ2-2, the complete variable domain reads GAGVSQSPSNKVTEKGKDVELRCDPISGHTALYWYRQSLGQGLEFLIYFQGNSAPDKSGLPSDRFSAERTGGSVSTLTIQRTQQEDSAVYLCASSLDRVTYTGELFFGEGSRLTVL.